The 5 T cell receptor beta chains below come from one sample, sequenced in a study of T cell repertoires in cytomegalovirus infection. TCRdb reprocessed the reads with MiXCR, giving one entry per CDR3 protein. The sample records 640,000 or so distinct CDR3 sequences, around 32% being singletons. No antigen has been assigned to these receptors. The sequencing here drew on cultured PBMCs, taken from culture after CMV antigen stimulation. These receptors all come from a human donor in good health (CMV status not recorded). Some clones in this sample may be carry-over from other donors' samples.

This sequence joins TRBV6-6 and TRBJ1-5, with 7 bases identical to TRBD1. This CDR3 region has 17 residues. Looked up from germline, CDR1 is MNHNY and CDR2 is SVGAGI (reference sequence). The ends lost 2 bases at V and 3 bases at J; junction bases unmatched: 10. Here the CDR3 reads CASSYPTRTGPNQPQHF. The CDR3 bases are TGTGCCAGCAGTTACCCAACTAGGACAGGACCCAATCAGCCCCAGCATTTT.

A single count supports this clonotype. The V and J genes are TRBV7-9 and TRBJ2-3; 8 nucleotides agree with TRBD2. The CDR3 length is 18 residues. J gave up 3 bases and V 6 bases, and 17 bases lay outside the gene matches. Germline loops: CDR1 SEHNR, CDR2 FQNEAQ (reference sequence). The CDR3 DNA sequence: TGTGCCAGCAGTTATAGGAGCGGGGGTTACGGGTTTACAGATACGCAGTATTTT. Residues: CASSYRSGGYGFTDTQYF.

CDR3 coding DNA: TGTGCCAGCAGCCAAGCCCGAGGGGTTAGCGGGACAGACCAAGAGACCCAGTACTTC. Protein product: CASSQARGVSGTDQETQYF. This chain uses TRBV4-2 with TRBJ2-5, with D possibly TRBD2 on 8 matching bases. From germline, CDR1 is LGHNA and CDR2 YNFKEQ. Trimming removed 1 base from V and 0 bases from J, with 21 bases in between. The CDR3 loop spans 19 amino acids.

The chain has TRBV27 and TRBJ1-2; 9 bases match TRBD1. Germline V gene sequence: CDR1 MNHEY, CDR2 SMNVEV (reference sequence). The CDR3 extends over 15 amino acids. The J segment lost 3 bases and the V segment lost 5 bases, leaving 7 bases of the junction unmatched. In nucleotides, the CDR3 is TGTGCCAGCAGTCCGGGACAGGGAAAATACTATGGCTACACCTTC. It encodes CASSPGQGKYYGYTF.

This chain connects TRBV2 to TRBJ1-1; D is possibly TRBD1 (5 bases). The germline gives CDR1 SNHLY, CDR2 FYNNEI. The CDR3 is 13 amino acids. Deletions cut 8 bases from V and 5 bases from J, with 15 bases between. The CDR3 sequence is CASSGESATEAFF. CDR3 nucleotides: TGTGCCAGCTCGGGGGAATCGGCGACTGAAGCTTTCTTT.